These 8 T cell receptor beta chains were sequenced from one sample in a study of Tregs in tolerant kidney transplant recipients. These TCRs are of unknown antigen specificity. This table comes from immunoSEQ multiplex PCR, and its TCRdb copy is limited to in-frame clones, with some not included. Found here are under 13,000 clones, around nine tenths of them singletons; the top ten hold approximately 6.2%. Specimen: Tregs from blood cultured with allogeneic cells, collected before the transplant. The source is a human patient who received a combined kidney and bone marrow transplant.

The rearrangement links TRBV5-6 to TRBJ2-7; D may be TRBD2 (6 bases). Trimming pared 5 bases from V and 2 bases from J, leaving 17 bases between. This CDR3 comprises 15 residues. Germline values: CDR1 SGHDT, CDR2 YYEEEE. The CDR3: CASSFGGASTYEQYF. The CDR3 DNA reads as TGTGCCAGCAGTTTCGGCGGGGCGTCCACCTACGAGCAGTACTTC. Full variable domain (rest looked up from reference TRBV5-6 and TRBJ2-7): DAGVTQSPTHLIKTRGQQVTLRCSPKSGHDTVSWYQQALGQGPQFIFQYYEEEERQRGNFPDRFSGHQFPNYSSELNVNALLLGDSALYLCASSFGGASTYEQYFGPGTRLTVT.

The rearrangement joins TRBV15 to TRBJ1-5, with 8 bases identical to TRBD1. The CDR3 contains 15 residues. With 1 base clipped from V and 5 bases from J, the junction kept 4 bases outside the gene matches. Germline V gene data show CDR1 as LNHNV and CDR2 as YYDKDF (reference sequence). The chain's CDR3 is CATSRGGTGHQPQHF. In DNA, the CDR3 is TGTGCCACCAGCAGAGGAGGGACAGGCCATCAGCCCCAGCATTTT.

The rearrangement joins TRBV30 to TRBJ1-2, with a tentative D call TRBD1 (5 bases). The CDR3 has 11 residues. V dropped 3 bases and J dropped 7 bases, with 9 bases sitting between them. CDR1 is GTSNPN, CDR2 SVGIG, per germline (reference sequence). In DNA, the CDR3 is TGTGCCTGGAGGGGACGGGCTGGCTACACCTTC. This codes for CAWRGRAGYTF.

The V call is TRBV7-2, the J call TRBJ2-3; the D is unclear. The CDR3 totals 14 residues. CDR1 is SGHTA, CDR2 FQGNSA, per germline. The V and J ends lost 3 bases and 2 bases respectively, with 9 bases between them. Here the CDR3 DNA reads TGTGCCAGCAGCTTCTCCCGGAACACAGATACGCAGTATTTT. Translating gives CASSFSRNTDTQYF.

CDR3: CASSSQGQGRYNEQFF. Written as DNA, the CDR3 is TGTGCCAGCAGCTCTCAGGGACAGGGACGCTACAATGAGCAGTTCTTC. This chain joins TRBV7-3 and TRBJ2-1, with 9 bases aligning to TRBD1. Per the germline V gene, CDR1 is SGHTA and CDR2 is FQGTGA. The J segment lost 3 bases and the V segment lost 4 bases, leaving 7 bases of the junction unmatched. The CDR3 consists of 16 residues. The variable domain in full, completed from reference TRBV7-3 and TRBJ2-1, reads GAGVSQTPSNKVTEKGKYVELRCDPISGHTALYWYRQSLGQGPEFLIYFQGTGAADDSGLPNDRFFAVRPEGSVSTLKIQRTERGDSAVYLCASSSQGQGRYNEQFFGPGTRLTVL.

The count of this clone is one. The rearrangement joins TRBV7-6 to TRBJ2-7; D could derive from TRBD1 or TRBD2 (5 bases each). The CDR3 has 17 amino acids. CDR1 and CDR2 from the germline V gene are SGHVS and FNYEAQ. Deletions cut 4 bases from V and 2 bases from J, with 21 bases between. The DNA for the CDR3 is TGTGCCAGCAGCTCAAGGGCTGCGGCAGGGAGCGCCTACGAGCAGTACTTC. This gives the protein CASSSRAAAGSAYEQYF.

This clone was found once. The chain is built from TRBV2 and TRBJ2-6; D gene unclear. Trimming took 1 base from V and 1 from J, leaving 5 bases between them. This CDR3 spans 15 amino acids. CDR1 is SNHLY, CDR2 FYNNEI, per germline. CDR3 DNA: TGTGCCAGCAGTGAAGTTCGGTCTGGGGCCAACGTCCTGACTTTC. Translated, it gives CASSEVRSGANVLTF.

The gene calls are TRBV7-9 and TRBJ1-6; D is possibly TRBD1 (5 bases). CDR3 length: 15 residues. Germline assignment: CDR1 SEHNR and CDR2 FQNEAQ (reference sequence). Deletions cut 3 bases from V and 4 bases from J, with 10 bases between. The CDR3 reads CASSLGTGYNSPLHF. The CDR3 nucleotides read TGTGCCAGCAGCTTGGGGACCGGGTATAATTCACCCCTCCACTTT. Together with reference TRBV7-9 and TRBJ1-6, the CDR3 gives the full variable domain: DTGVSQNPRHKITKRGQNVTFRCDPISEHNRLYWYRQTLGQGPEFLTYFQNEAQLEKSRLLSDRFSAERPKGSFSTLEIQRTEQGDSAMYLCASSLGTGYNSPLHFGNGTRLTVT.